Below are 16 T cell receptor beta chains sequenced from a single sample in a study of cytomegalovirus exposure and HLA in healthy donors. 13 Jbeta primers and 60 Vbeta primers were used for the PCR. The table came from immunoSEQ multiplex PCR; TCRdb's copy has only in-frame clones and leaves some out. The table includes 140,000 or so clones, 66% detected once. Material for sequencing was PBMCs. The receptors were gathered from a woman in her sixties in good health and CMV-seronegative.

CDR3 in DNA: TGTGCCAGCAGCTTGTCTGCAACTAATGAAAAACTGTTTTTT. Residues: CASSLSATNEKLFF. V gene TRBV5-6 combines with J gene TRBJ1-4; no firm D call. Germline V gene data show CDR1 as SGHDT and CDR2 as YYEEEE. The ends were cut back, 1 base at V and 0 bases at J, with 4 bases in the middle. The CDR3 runs 14 residues.

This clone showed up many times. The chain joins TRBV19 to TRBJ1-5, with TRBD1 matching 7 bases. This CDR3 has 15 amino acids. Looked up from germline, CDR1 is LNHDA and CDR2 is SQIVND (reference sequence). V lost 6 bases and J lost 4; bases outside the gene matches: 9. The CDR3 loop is CASRMDRTLNQPQHF. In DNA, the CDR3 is TGTGCCAGTAGGATGGACAGGACGCTTAATCAGCCCCAGCATTTT. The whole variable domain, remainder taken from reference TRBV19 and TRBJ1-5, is DGGITQSPKYLFRKEGQNVTLSCEQNLNHDAMYWYRQDPGQGLRLIYYSQIVNDFQKGDIAEGYSVSREKKESFPLTVTSAQKNPTAFYLCASRMDRTLNQPQHFGDGTRLSIL.

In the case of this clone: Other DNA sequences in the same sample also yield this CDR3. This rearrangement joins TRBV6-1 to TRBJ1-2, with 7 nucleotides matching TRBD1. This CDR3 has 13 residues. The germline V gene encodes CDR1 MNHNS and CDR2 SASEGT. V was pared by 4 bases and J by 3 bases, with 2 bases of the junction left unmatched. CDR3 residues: CASSVTGDYGYTF. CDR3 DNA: TGTGCCAGCAGTGTCACAGGGGACTATGGCTACACCTTC.

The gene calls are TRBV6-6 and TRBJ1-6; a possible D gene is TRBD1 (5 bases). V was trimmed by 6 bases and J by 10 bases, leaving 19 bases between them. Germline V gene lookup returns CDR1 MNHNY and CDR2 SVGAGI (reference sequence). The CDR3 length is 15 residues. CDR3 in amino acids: CASRHVGEGGSPLHF. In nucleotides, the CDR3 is TGTGCCAGCAGACACGTGGGGGAAGGAGGGTCACCCCTCCACTTT.

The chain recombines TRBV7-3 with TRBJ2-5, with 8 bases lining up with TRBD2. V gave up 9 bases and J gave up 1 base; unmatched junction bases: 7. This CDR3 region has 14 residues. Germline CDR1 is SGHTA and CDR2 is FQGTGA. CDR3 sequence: CASAPGGLQETQYF. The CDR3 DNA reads TGTGCCAGTGCTCCGGGGGGGCTCCAAGAGACCCAGTACTTC.

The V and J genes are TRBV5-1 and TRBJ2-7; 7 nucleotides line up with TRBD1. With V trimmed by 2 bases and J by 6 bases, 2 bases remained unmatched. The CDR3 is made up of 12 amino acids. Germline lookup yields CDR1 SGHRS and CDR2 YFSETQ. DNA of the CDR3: TGCGCCAGCAGCTTCGACAGGGCCGAGCAGTACTTC. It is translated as CASSFDRAEQYF.

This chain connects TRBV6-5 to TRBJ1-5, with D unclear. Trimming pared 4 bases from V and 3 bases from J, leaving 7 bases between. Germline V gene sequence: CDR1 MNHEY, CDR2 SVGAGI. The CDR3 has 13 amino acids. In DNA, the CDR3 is TGTGCCAGCAGTTCTGACTTCAATCAGCCCCAGCATTTT. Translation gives CASSSDFNQPQHF.

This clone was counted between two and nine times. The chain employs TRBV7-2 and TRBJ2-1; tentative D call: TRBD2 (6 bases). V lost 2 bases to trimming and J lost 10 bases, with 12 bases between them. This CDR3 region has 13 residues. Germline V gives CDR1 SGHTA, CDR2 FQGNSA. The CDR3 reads CASSLKEGGEQFF. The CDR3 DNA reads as TGTGCCAGCAGCTTAAAGGAGGGTGGCGAGCAGTTCTTC.

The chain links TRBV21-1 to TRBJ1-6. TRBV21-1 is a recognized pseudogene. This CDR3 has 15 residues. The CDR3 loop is CASSKGELPGSPLHF. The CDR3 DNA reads TGTGCCAGCAGCAAAGGCGAGCTCCCGGGGTCACCCCTCCACTTT.

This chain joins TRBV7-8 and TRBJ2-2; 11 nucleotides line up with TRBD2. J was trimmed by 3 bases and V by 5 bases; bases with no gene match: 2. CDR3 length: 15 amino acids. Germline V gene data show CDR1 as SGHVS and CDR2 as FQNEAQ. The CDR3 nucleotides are TGTGCCAGCAGCCGGACTAGCGGGTACACCGGGGAGCTGTTTTTT. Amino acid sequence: CASSRTSGYTGELFF.

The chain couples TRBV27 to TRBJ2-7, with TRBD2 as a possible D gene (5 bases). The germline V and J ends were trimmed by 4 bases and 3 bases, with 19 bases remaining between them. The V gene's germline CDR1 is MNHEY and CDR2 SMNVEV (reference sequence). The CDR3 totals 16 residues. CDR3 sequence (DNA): TGTGCCAGCAGTTCCTTCTATCGGGATTATCGCTACGAGCAGTACTTC. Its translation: CASSSFYRDYRYEQYF.

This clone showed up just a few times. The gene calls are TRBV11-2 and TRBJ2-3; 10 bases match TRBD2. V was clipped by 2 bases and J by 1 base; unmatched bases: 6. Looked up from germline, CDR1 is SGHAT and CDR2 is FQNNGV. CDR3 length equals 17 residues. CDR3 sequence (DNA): TGTGCCAGCAGCTTACGGGGGCTAGCGGGGGGCACAGATACGCAGTATTTT. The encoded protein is CASSLRGLAGGTDTQYF.

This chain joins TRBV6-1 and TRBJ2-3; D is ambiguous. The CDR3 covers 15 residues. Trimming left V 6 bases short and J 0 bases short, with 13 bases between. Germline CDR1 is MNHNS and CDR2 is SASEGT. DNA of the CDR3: TGTGCCAGCAGCCCTACTACCACTAGCACAGATACGCAGTATTTT. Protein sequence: CASSPTTTSTDTQYF.

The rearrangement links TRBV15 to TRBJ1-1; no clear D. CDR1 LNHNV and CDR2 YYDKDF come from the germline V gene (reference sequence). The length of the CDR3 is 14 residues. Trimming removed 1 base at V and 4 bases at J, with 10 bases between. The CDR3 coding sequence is TGTGCCACCAGCAGAGCCCTGGCGGCCACTGAAGCTTTCTTT. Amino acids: CATSRALAATEAFF.

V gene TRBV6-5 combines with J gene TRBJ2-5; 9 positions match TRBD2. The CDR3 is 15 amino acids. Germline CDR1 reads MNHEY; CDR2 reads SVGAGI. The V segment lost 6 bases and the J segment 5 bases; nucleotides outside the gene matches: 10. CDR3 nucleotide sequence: TGTGCCAGCAGGGGAAGAGTAGCGGGGGATGAGACCCAGTACTTC. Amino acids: CASRGRVAGDETQYF.

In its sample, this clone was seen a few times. The CDR3 protein is CASTQAGRGEQFF. The CDR3 nucleotides read TGCGCCAGCACCCAGGCGGGGCGGGGTGAGCAGTTCTTC. The genes are TRBV5-1 and TRBJ2-1; D is possibly TRBD2 (6 bases). The CDR3 sequence is 13 residues long. Looked up from germline, CDR1 is SGHRS and CDR2 is YFSETQ. Trimming stripped 6 bases from V and 9 bases from J, with 16 bases between.